Each of the 28 T cell receptor beta chains below was sequenced from the same sample in a study of CD8 T cells in ankylosing spondylitis. The antigens for these receptors are not known. TCRdb processed the 5' RACE reads anew with MiXCR; each CDR3 protein has one entry. The table has approximately 400,000 distinct CDR3 sequences, around 26% seen once. Study-wide points: A TCR beta motif of roughly eight highly homologous variants seemed to mark ankylosing spondylitis blood.

The sample consisted of blood, either unsorted or a sorted T cell fraction (not recorded which). Every receptor here comes from a male donor with ankylosing spondylitis.

V is TRBV20-1 and J is TRBJ2-5, with TRBD2 matching over 12 bases. After removal of 6 bases from V and 4 bases from J, the junction contained 9 bases not matched to a gene. CDR3 length: 15 residues. Germline CDR1 is DFQATT and CDR2 is SNEGSKA (reference sequence). The CDR3, as DNA: TGCAGTGCCTCCCGACTAGCGGGAGTTGGAGAGACCCAGTACTTC. This translates into CSASRLAGVGETQYF.

This clonotype came up a few times. The chain combines TRBV5-1 with TRBJ2-1, with D unclear. Germline V gives CDR1 SGHRS, CDR2 YFSETQ. This CDR3 region has 16 residues. V lost 2 bases to trimming and J lost 0 bases, with 12 bases between them. The DNA for the CDR3 is TGCGCCAGCAGCTTCCCCAGGTCGAGCTCCTACAATGAGCAGTTCTTC. This codes for CASSFPRSSSYNEQFF.

The rearrangement links TRBV11-1 to TRBJ2-5; 10 bases fit TRBD1. Per the germline V gene, CDR1 is SGHAT and CDR2 is FQDESV (reference sequence). The trim removed 4 bases at V and 4 bases at J, leaving 6 bases unmatched. The CDR3 has 15 amino acids. The CDR3 spells CASSSTGGVGETQYF. For the CDR3, the DNA is TGTGCCAGCAGCTCGACAGGGGGCGTGGGAGAGACCCAGTACTTC.

The rearrangement links TRBV7-2 to TRBJ2-2; D possibly corresponds to TRBD2 (6 bases). The V end was cut by 4 bases, the J end by 4 bases, with 19 bases between. CDR1 and CDR2 from the germline V gene are SGHTA and FQGNSA. The CDR3 is 17 residues long. CDR3 in amino acids: CASSSTLAEGGTGELFF. In DNA form, the CDR3 reads TGTGCCAGCAGCTCCACCCTCGCGGAGGGCGGCACCGGGGAGCTGTTTTTT.

The rearrangement uses TRBV15 and TRBJ1-2; 7 bases fit TRBD1. This CDR3 contains 16 residues. CDR1 is LNHNV, CDR2 YYDKDF, per germline (reference sequence). Trimming at V came to 0 bases and at J to 1 base, leaving 5 bases not matched to a gene. CDR3 region: CATSRDLRQGNYGYTF. CDR3 DNA: TGTGCCACCAGCAGAGACCTCCGACAGGGTAACTATGGCTACACCTTC.

The V and J genes are TRBV11-2 and TRBJ2-3; D gene unclear. Germline-derived CDR1 and CDR2 are SGHAT and FQNNGV. V was trimmed by 5 bases and J by 5 bases, leaving 14 bases between them. CDR3 length: 14 residues. For the CDR3, the DNA is TGTGCCAGCAGCCCCCCGAGTGCGAGAGATACGCAGTATTTT. Translation: CASSPPSARDTQYF.

The J gene is TRBJ2-2, the V gene TRBV12-3 or TRBV12-4, with D perhaps given as TRBD1 or TRBD2 (5 bases each). The CDR3 has 12 residues. The V end was cut by 10 bases, the J end by 4 bases, with 10 bases between. The CDR3 sequence: CANLGTTGELFF. CDR3 DNA: TGTGCCAATCTGGGGACCACCGGGGAGCTGTTTTTT.

The chain uses TRBV29-1 and TRBJ2-2; D perhaps matches TRBD1 (6 bases). Trimming removed 2 bases at V and 5 bases at J, with 15 bases between. The germline gives CDR1 SQVTM, CDR2 ANQGSEA. The CDR3 totals 15 residues. The CDR3 here is CSVEKRLGATGELFF. Written as DNA, the CDR3 is TGCAGCGTTGAAAAGCGATTGGGGGCTACCGGGGAGCTGTTTTTT.

This clonotype was seen more than once but under ten times. For the CDR3, the DNA is TGTGCCAGCAGCCCCGTGACAGGGGCATACGAGCAGTACGTC. It translates to CASSPVTGAYEQYV. The gene calls are TRBV27 and TRBJ2-7, with 8 positions matching TRBD1. Looked up from germline, CDR1 is MNHEY and CDR2 is SMNVEV (reference sequence). CDR3 size: 14 residues. The trim removed 6 bases at V and 4 bases at J, leaving 8 bases unmatched.

This clonotype was counted a few times. The CDR3: CASSSSLLRWKETEAFF. The CDR3 DNA reads as TGTGCCAGCAGCTCTTCCCTCCTTCGATGGAAGGAAACTGAAGCTTTCTTT. The gene calls are TRBV5-6 and TRBJ1-1, with D unresolved. The CDR3 loop spans 17 amino acids. From germline, CDR1 is SGHDT and CDR2 YYEEEE. V lost 3 bases and J 5 bases, leaving 23 bases between the germline ends.

The CDR3 nucleotides read TGTGCCAGCAGTCCCCGGACAGGGGAGGATCAGCCCCAGCATTTT. Its protein is CASSPRTGEDQPQHF. The V call is TRBV12-3 or TRBV12-4, the J call TRBJ1-5; 9 nucleotides align to TRBD1. This CDR3 has 15 residues. With V trimmed by 5 bases and J by 5 bases, 7 bases remained unmatched.

The rearrangement links TRBV3-1 to TRBJ1-1; perhaps TRBD1 as D (5 bases). V lost 8 bases and J lost 6, with 19 bases in between. The CDR3 runs to 14 residues. CDR1 and CDR2 (germline): LGHDT, YNNKEL (reference sequence). CDR3 coding DNA: TGTGCCAGCTCCCAGCGGGGGACGTATTCTGAAGCTTTCTTT. This gives the protein CASSQRGTYSEAFF.

The CDR3 spells CASRPLGDDEQFF. The CDR3 DNA reads TGTGCCAGTAGGCCCTTGGGGGACGATGAGCAGTTCTTC. This chain connects TRBV19 to TRBJ2-1; either TRBD1 or TRBD2 may fit D (5 bases each). CDR1 is LNHDA, CDR2 SQIVND, per germline (reference sequence). The germline V and J ends were trimmed by 6 bases and 8 bases, with 14 bases remaining between them. There are 13 residues in the CDR3.

This sequence joins TRBV5-1 and TRBJ1-1; D possibly corresponds to TRBD1 (5 bases). CDR3 length equals 14 residues. CDR1 SGHRS and CDR2 YFSETQ come from the germline V gene. V gave up 2 bases and J gave up 5 bases, with 13 bases separating them. Here the CDR3 DNA reads TGCGCCAGCAGCTTTCAGGGACGGGGAACTGAAGCTTTCTTT. This translates into CASSFQGRGTEAFF.

The chain has TRBV15 and TRBJ2-5; 8 bases line up with TRBD1. V was pared by 5 bases and J by 5 bases, with 7 bases of the junction left unmatched. This CDR3 is built from 14 residues. Germline V CDR1 and CDR2: LNHNV, YYDKDF (reference sequence). The CDR3 bases are TGTGCCACCAGCTTCGACAGGGGAGACGAGACCCAGTACTTC. This encodes CATSFDRGDETQYF.

This clonotype was seen a handful of times. The CDR3, as DNA: TGTGCCAGCCGACTAGCGGGAGGAGGTGGAGATACGCAGTATTTT. Translating gives CASRLAGGGGDTQYF. This rearrangement joins TRBV6-1 to TRBJ2-3; TRBD2 agrees at 13 bases. The J segment lost 5 bases and the V segment lost 8 bases, leaving 7 bases of the junction unmatched. There are 15 residues in the CDR3. The germline gives CDR1 MNHNS, CDR2 SASEGT.

This clonotype was counted between two and nine times. The chain employs TRBV15 and TRBJ2-5; perhaps TRBD2 as D (6 bases). Germline CDR1 is LNHNV and CDR2 is YYDKDF (reference sequence). Trimming shortened V by 9 bases and J by 2 bases, and 16 bases separated the two germline ends. The CDR3 length is 14 residues. This chain's CDR3 is CATRLGGNQETQYF. The CDR3 DNA reads as TGTGCCACGAGATTGGGGGGTAATCAAGAGACCCAGTACTTC.

This rearrangement joins TRBV20-1 to TRBJ2-7; D is possibly TRBD1 or TRBD2 (5 bases each). Trimming stripped 1 base from V and 6 bases from J, with 16 bases between. The CDR3 extends over 14 amino acids. Germline V gene lookup returns CDR1 DFQATT and CDR2 SNEGSKA (reference sequence). CDR3 nucleotide sequence: TGCAGTGCTAGAGTCGGTACAGGACTTAGCGAGCAGTACGTC. It codes for CSARVGTGLSEQYV.

This clonotype was picked up a small number of times. The chain is built from TRBV20-1 and TRBJ2-1; TRBD2 is a possible D gene (6 bases). The CDR3 runs 13 residues. Germline lookup yields CDR1 DFQATT and CDR2 SNEGSKA (reference sequence). With 3 bases removed from V and 9 bases from J, the gap between germline ends came to 15 bases. The CDR3 DNA is TGCAGTGCTAGCGAGACTAGTATAAGTGAGCAGTTCTTC. It encodes CSASETSISEQFF.

This clonotype was counted only a few times. The V gene is TRBV12-3 or TRBV12-4, the J gene TRBJ2-3; TRBD2 agrees at 7 bases. This CDR3 is 15 amino acids long. Trimming removed 10 bases from V and 1 base from J; junction bases left unmatched: 11. CDR3 DNA sequence: TGTGCCACCTCGGTTGGACGGGGGGGCACAGATACGCAGTATTTT. This encodes CATSVGRGGTDTQYF.

This clonotype was counted between two and nine times. The CDR3 sequence is CASRWGLAGDRELFF. DNA for the CDR3: TGTGCCAGCAGATGGGGACTAGCGGGAGATCGGGAGCTGTTTTTT. This chain connects TRBV6-1 to TRBJ2-2; 14 bases map to TRBD2. The CDR3 runs 15 residues. Germline V lookup: CDR1 MNHNS, CDR2 SASEGT. The junction had 6 bases not matched to a gene; V was cut back by 6 bases and J by 9 bases.

The DNA for the CDR3 is TGCAGCGTTGCCCATCGGGGCTATGGCTACACCTTC. This gives the protein CSVAHRGYGYTF. The rearrangement links TRBV29-1 to TRBJ1-2; D is ambiguous. The V end lost 4 bases, the J end lost 4 bases, and 10 bases lay between the germline ends. This CDR3 is 12 amino acids long. Germline V CDR1 and CDR2: SQVTM, ANQGSEA.

The chain has TRBV11-3 and TRBJ2-3; TRBD1 or TRBD2 may be the D gene (5 bases each). Germline CDR1 and CDR2: SGHNT and YENEEA. The CDR3 sequence is 14 residues long. V shed 3 bases and J shed 6 bases, with 13 bases lying between them. CDR3 residues: CASSLNRDRDTQYF. The CDR3 DNA follows: TGTGCCAGCAGCTTGAACCGGGACCGCGATACGCAGTATTTT.

V gene TRBV7-8 combines with J gene TRBJ2-1, with a possible D match to TRBD2 (5 bases). V was pared by 5 bases and J by 7 bases, with 18 bases between. The V gene's germline CDR1 is SGHVS and CDR2 FQNEAQ. The CDR3 loop spans 15 amino acids. DNA for the CDR3: TGTGCCAGCAGCCCCCCAATACGGGAAGGGAATGAGCAGTTCTTC. Its protein is CASSPPIREGNEQFF.

The chain has TRBV27 and TRBJ2-1; maybe TRBD1 (5 bases). Germline V gives CDR1 MNHEY, CDR2 SMNVEV (reference sequence). The CDR3 has 16 residues. V was shortened by 5 bases and J by 2 bases, with 16 bases between the two germline ends. This CDR3 reads CASSPQGAITYNEQFF. CDR3 in DNA: TGTGCCAGCAGTCCTCAAGGGGCGATCACCTACAATGAGCAGTTCTTC.

This clonotype showed up many times. The chain uses TRBV29-1 and TRBJ2-5; 12 bases agree with TRBD1. The CDR3 is made up of 15 amino acids. Germline V gene lookup returns CDR1 SQVTM and CDR2 ANQGSEA. J gave up 0 bases and V 3 bases, and 2 bases lay outside the gene matches. The CDR3 nucleotides are TGCAGCGTTGAGGGGACAGGGGGCTACCAAGAGACCCAGTACTTC. This sequence encodes CSVEGTGGYQETQYF.

V is TRBV27 and J is TRBJ2-3; the D gene is possibly TRBD1 (6 bases). V lost 6 bases, J lost 11 bases, and 15 bases lay in between. Germline values: CDR1 MNHEY, CDR2 SMNVEV (reference sequence). The CDR3 is 12 residues long. The CDR3 DNA reads as TGTGCCAGCAGCACAGGGAACCTGCTGCAGTATTTT. Translated: CASSTGNLLQYF.

This chain joins TRBV10-3 and TRBJ1-6; possibly TRBD1 for D (5 bases). Germline V CDR1 and CDR2: ENHRY, SYGVKD. V was trimmed by 6 bases and J by 8 bases, leaving 11 bases between them. The CDR3 length is 13 residues. The CDR3, as DNA: TGTGCCATCAGATCCTCGGGGGATTCACCCCTCCACTTT. Translated: CAIRSSGDSPLHF.